The rows below give T cell receptor beta chains drawn from one sample of a study of shared clonotypes between healthy human individuals. Generated by immunoSEQ multiplex PCR, the TCRdb table keeps only in-frame clones and is missing some. The sample carries roughly 550,000 clones, over 95% recorded once. The sequenced sample was naive CD8+ T cells sorted from blood. The receptors shown here come from a woman aged 30 to 39 in good health. Both conserved end residues are part of each CDR3. D genes are given only for firm matches. Size is stated for part of the rows, as once, few or many counts, or as a class when the clone is expanded.

.	TRBV5-1	TRBJ2-7	.	TGCGCCAGCAGCTTGGAAAGACACCCCTCCTACGAGCAGTACTTC	CASSLERHPSYEQYF
.	TRBV27	TRBJ1-1	TRBD1	TGTGCCAGCAGTTTATCCCTTAAACCGGGACAGGTGAACACTGAAGCTTTCTTT	CASSLSLKPGQVNTEAFF
.	TRBV18	TRBJ2-2	.	TGTGCCAGCTCACCCTACACTTCAGACAGGCAGACCGGGGAGCTGTTTTTT	CASSPYTSDRQTGELFF
.	TRBV7-9	TRBJ2-1	.	TGTGCCAGCAGCGAAGTCGGGACCCTTCAGTTCTTC	CASSEVGTLQFF
.	TRBV13	TRBJ2-7	.	TGTGCCAGCAGCTTAGCAGGAGGAGGGTCCTACGAGCAGTACTTC	CASSLAGGGSYEQYF
.	TRBV15	TRBJ2-7	TRBD1	TGTGCCACCAGCCGGGACAGGGGGTTTTACGAGCAGTACTTC	CATSRDRGFYEQYF
.	TRBV5-6	TRBJ1-2	TRBD1	TGTGCCAGCAGCCAAAAACAGGGGGAGAATGGCTACACCTTC	CASSQKQGENGYTF
.	TRBV4-2	TRBJ2-2	.	TGTGCCAGCAGCCACCTCTCCATCTCGGGGGCCAACACCGGGGAGCTGTTTTTT	CASSHLSISGANTGELFF
.	TRBV5-6	TRBJ1-1	TRBD1	TGTGCCAGCAGCTCCTTACTACCGACAGGGGAGACTGAAGCTTTCTTT	CASSSLLPTGETEAFF
.	TRBV27	TRBJ2-7	.	TGTGCCAGCAGTTTATACCGCTCCTACGAGCAGTACTTC	CASSLYRSYEQYF
.	TRBV19	TRBJ2-1	.	TGTGCCAGTACACTCGGGGCCGGTCTAGCCAACTACAATGAGCAGTTCTTC	CASTLGAGLANYNEQFF
.	TRBV6-5	TRBJ1-2	.	TGTGCCAGCAGCTACCTTCCCGACCCGCGCGGCTACACCTTC	CASSYLPDPRGYTF
.	TRBV25-1	TRBJ2-1	.	TGTGCCAGCAGTACCAAGGAAGGACTATACAATGAGCAGTTCTTC	CASSTKEGLYNEQFF
.	TRBV28	TRBJ2-1	.	TGTGCCAGCAGTTTAATTCGAACGGATTTGGGCGGAACCTACAATGAGCAGTTCTTC	CASSLIRTDLGGTYNEQFF
.	TRBV27	TRBJ2-1	TRBD1	TGTGCCAGCAGCCAAATCGGGACAGGGAGGAATGAGCAGTTCTTC	CASSQIGTGRNEQFF
.	TRBV7-8	TRBJ2-2	.	TGTGCCAGCACCCCCCCGGGAACTGGGGAGCTGTTTTTT	CASTPPGTGELFF
.	TRBV5-6	TRBJ2-7	.	TGTGCCAGCAGCTTCGGGAGTTACGAGCAGTACTTC	CASSFGSYEQYF
once	TRBV4-2	TRBJ2-5	.	TGTGCCAGCAGCCCGGAGGTAGCATGGGAGACCCAGTACTTC	CASSPEVAWETQYF
.	TRBV14	TRBJ2-5	TRBD2	TGTGCCAGCAGCCAAGTTGCGGGAGCGGTGGGAGAGCAGTACTTC	CASSQVAGAVGEQYF
.	TRBV29-1	TRBJ1-4	TRBD1	TGCAGCGTGGGATACCGGGACAGTGAAAAACTGTTTTTT	CSVGYRDSEKLFF
.	TRBV19	TRBJ2-7	.	TGTGCCAGTAGTATTTGGCCCGTGGGACGGGCCACCGGATACGAGCAGTACTTC	CASSIWPVGRATGYEQYF
.	TRBV5-4	TRBJ2-1	.	TGTGCCAGCAGCTTGGATCCCGGGGGGCAGTTCTTC	CASSLDPGGQFF
.	TRBV9	TRBJ2-7	TRBD2	TGTGCCAGCAGCGCCCAGACTAGCGGGGACTACGAGCAGTACTTC	CASSAQTSGDYEQYF
.	TRBV4-1	TRBJ2-7	TRBD2	TGCGCCAGCAGCCCGGGACTAGCGGGAGTATCGCTGGGCGAGCAGTACTTC	CASSPGLAGVSLGEQYF
.	TRBV7-2	TRBJ2-1	.	TGTGCCAGCAGCCACCTCCTCTCCAGCGACAATGAGCAGTTCTTC	CASSHLLSSDNEQFF
.	TRBV19	TRBJ2-7	.	TGTGCCAGTAGTATAGGGTCTGGGGTATACGAGCAGTACTTC	CASSIGSGVYEQYF
.	TRBV19	TRBJ2-7	.	TGTGCCAGTAGTATAGAGGACAGTGGTGCCTACGAGCAGTACTTC	CASSIEDSGAYEQYF
.	TRBV5-1	TRBJ2-7	.	TGCGCCAGCAGCCCCACAGGGATCCACGAGCAGTACTTC	CASSPTGIHEQYF
.	TRBV23-1	TRBJ1-1	.	TGCGCCAGCATCTTCCTAGGGCAGGCCCGGGCTTTCTTT	CASIFLGQARAFF
.	TRBV13	TRBJ1-3	.	TGTGCCAGCAGCACACAAGACTCTGGAAACACCATATATTTT	CASSTQDSGNTIYF
.	TRBV11-2	TRBJ2-7	.	TGTGCCAGCAGCTTAGTAGACGGGAGAGCCTACGAGCAGTACTTC	CASSLVDGRAYEQYF
.	TRBV7-8	TRBJ2-3	.	TGTGCCAGCAGCTTAGATGCCGGGAGACGAGATACGCAGTATTTT	CASSLDAGRRDTQYF
.	TRBV28	TRBJ1-2	.	TGTGCCAGCAGTTTGTCCGTTTCCTATGGCTACACCTTC	CASSLSVSYGYTF
.	TRBV27	TRBJ2-3	.	TGTGCCAGCAGTTTCGGGGGTACGCAGTATTTT	CASSFGGTQYF
once	TRBV11-2	TRBJ1-3	TRBD1	TGTGCCAGCAGCCTGGGACAGGACACCATATATTTT	CASSLGQDTIYF
.	TRBV27	TRBJ2-1	.	TGTGCCAGCAGTTCCTCGACCGGGACACGTACAAGAGGGCAGTTCTTC	CASSSSTGTRTRGQFF
.	TRBV4-1	TRBJ2-7	.	TGCGCCAGCAGCCACGGTCAGGGAAGCTACGAGCAGTACTTC	CASSHGQGSYEQYF
.	TRBV4-2	TRBJ2-1	.	TGTGCCAGCAGCCAAGATTATATACTAGCTTGGCAGTTCTTC	CASSQDYILAWQFF
.	TRBV28	TRBJ2-7	TRBD2	TGTGCCAGCAGTTTAGCTCTGGCGACTAGCGATCCCTACGAGCAGTACTTC	CASSLALATSDPYEQYF
.	TRBV9	TRBJ2-3	.	TGTGCCAGCAGCGTATATCCGGGGCTGAGCACAGATACGCAGTATTTT	CASSVYPGLSTDTQYF
.	TRBV28	TRBJ2-7	.	TGTGCCAGCAGTTTTACCCGGGAGCAGTACTTC	CASSFTREQYF
.	TRBV6-6	TRBJ2-7	.	TGTGCCAGCACCCTAGCTGTCTCCTACGAGCAGTACTTC	CASTLAVSYEQYF
.	TRBV7-8	TRBJ2-7	.	TGTGCCAGCAGCGGAACCCTAACGGACGAGCAGTACTTC	CASSGTLTDEQYF
.	TRBV19	TRBJ2-2	.	TGTGCCAGTAGTATTCCCGCGAACACCGGGGAGCTGTTTTTT	CASSIPANTGELFF
once	TRBV28	TRBJ1-1	TRBD1	TGTGCCAGCAGTTACCCCCCACAGGGGGAGGTTGAAGCTTTCTTT	CASSYPPQGEVEAFF
.	TRBV7-9	TRBJ2-1	.	TGTGCCAGCAGCTCCGGGGGTCGATACAATGAGCAGTTCTTC	CASSSGGRYNEQFF
.	TRBV9	TRBJ2-7	TRBD2	TGTGCCAGCAGCGTAGGCGGGAGCAACGAGCAGTACTTC	CASSVGGSNEQYF
.	TRBV9	TRBJ2-3	TRBD2	TGTGCCAGCAACGAGGGACTAGCGGGAGTTAGGGGGGCCGATACGCAGTATTTT	CASNEGLAGVRGADTQYF
.	TRBV9	TRBJ2-5	TRBD1	TGTGCCAGCAGCGCAGACAGGGGTCAAGAGACCCAGTACTTC	CASSADRGQETQYF
.	TRBV5-4	TRBJ2-2	.	TGTGCCAGCAGCCTCTTCCGGGACTCGAACACCGGGGAGCTGTTTTTT	CASSLFRDSNTGELFF
.	TRBV19	TRBJ1-1	.	TGTGCCAGTGGGTGGGGTCCTGCTTTCTTT	CASGWGPAFF
few	TRBV28	TRBJ1-1	.	TGTGCCAGCAGTTTAGGCGAACTTGAAGCTTTCTTT	CASSLGELEAFF
.	TRBV11-1	TRBJ1-3	.	TGTGCCAGCAGTGTTGGACCAAGCTCTGGAAACACCATATATTTT	CASSVGPSSGNTIYF
.	TRBV19	TRBJ2-3	TRBD1	TGTGCCAGTAGTATAGGGACAGGCGGAGATACGCAGTATTTT	CASSIGTGGDTQYF
once	TRBV5-4	TRBJ2-7	.	TGTGCCAGCAGCTTGGCCAACCAAGGGATCCACGAGCAGTACTTC	CASSLANQGIHEQYF